This T cell receptor (beta chain) was identified during a study of neurological immune-mediated disorders (dated by TCRdb to the late 2010s). For the study in its entirety: Among the roughly 34 multiple sclerosis patients, relapsing-remitting MS was present in roughly 30 and secondary progressive MS was present in 3. Using UMI-based sequencing, the study compared peripheral blood TCR-beta repertoires from patients with HTLV-I-associated myelopathy (HAM/TSP), patients with multiple sclerosis, and healthy controls. The approximately 110 TCR-beta libraries included longitudinal samples, technical triplicates and paired sorted CD4+ and CD8+ T-cell subsets alongside PBMC samples. Of the roughly 71 subjects in the cohort, roughly 14 were HAM/TSP patients, some 35 were multiple sclerosis patients, and 20 were healthy controls. Study-wide conclusions, independent of this receptor: The MS cluster was not associated with any clinical or MRI features, and the authors stated that larger cohorts are needed. TCR clonal expansion was greatest in HAM/TSP patients and smallest in MS patients, who ranked below even healthy controls. Repertoires from 18 of 34 MS patients were grouped by phylogenetic analysis into a cluster of related CDR3 sequences, suggesting a possible repertoire-level signature. No identical CDR3 amino acid sequences were found to be shared among expanded clones across subjects, suggesting that TCR-beta repertoires were private in all groups.

To synthesize cDNA, template-switch 5'RACE was performed with a primer carrying a 10-nucleotide random unique molecular identifier so that each TCR transcript was tagged. Every sequencing run yielded over 190 million TCR-beta sequences covering 15-18 subjects. The RNeasy kit was used to extract total RNA. The KAPA Real-time Library Amplification kit was used to amplify TCR-beta VDJ regions with primers targeting the TCR constant region and the 5'RACE anchor. A first PCR added sample indexes and Illumina adaptors, after which a second PCR increased the library yield. The roughly 650 bp TCR product was size-selected on a 2% E-gel SizeSelection system after Ampure bead purification. Library quality was checked on a Bioanalyzer, concentration was measured with Qubit, and libraries were quantified with the Kapa Library Quantification kit before pooling. Paired-end 2 x 150 bp sequencing of the libraries was performed on an Illumina HiSeq 2500. To increase sequence diversity, about 25-30% phiX was spiked into each library pool. The authors' pipeline ran thus. The UMI-based MiGEC pipeline processed quality-filtered reads and removed over 80% of raw TCR sequences during error correction. VDJ genes were aligned to IMGT germline references, and each clonotype was defined by a unique CDR3 amino acid sequence together with V-J genes. VDJtools evaluated clonal expansion, Shannon diversity and CDR3 relatedness (CalcPairwiseDistances, ClusterSamples); CLCbio workbench built phylogenetic trees. Expanded clones were defined as having at least 8 unique UMIs, based on coefficient-of-variation modelling across technical triplicates. TCRdb redid the processing of the public reads, applying fastp at Q25 and MiXCR, and retained in-frame beta chains. Every CDR3 protein is listed once, alongside the most common genes and DNA of its rows. TCRdb, not the original authors, processed these V and J calls. The sample records more than 35,000 distinct CDR3 sequences, approximately 3% of which are singletons. Clones ranked in the top ten supply over 13% of the sample.

The sample holds many counts of this clonotype. The clone's antigen remains unknown. No quality values exist for individual bases; no much larger clone is one base distant. Unsorted PBMC libraries were generated from 2 million PBMCs stored in RNAlater at -80 °C until RNA extraction. The multiple sclerosis patients were enrolled in a US clinical protocol that evaluated disease progression with magnetic resonance imaging. Peripheral blood was subjected to Ficoll-Hypaque density gradient centrifugation to isolate PBMCs, which were then cryopreserved in liquid nitrogen. This TCR was sampled from a woman aged 50 to 60 with multiple sclerosis. The specimen sequenced was PBMCs.

The nucleotide sequence reads as follows: TGTGCCAGCAGCTGGGGCCAGGGCCAGAACACTGAAGCTTTCTTT. Its translation reads: CASSWGQGQNTEAFF. This chain joins TRBV5-5 to TRBJ1-1; TRBD1 is a weak D gene call, 5 bases matching. Deletion took 3 bases off V and 1 base off J, with a span of 13 bases between the germline ends. The germline V gene (reference sequence) specifies SGHKS as CDR1 and YYEKEE as CDR2. The CDR3 has 15 amino acids, counting the end cysteine and phenylalanine. CDR3 DNA only is kept here, 45 bases in frame from base 1.